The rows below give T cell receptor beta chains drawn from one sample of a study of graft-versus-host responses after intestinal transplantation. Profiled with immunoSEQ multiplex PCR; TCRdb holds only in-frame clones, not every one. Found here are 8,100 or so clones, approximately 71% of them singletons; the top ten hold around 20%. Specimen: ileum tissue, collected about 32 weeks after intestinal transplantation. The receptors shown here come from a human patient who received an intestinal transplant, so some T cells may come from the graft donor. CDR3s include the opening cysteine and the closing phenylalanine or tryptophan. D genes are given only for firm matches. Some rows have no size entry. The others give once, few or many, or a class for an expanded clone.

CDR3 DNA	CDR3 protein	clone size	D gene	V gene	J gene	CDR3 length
TGCGCCAGCAGCCAAGAAATCGGCGGGGGGGCCTACAATGAGCAGTTCTTC	CASSQEIGGGAYNEQFF	few	TRBD2	TRBV4-3	TRBJ2-1	17
TGTGCCAGCAGCCCGGACGGAACTGCAACTAATGAAAAACTGTTTTTT	CASSPDGTATNEKLFF	.	.	TRBV7-6	TRBJ1-4	16
TGTGCCAGCAGTTTTTATTATAGCGGGGGGGCCGGGGATACGCAGTATTTT	CASSFYYSGGAGDTQYF	.	TRBD2	TRBV5-6	TRBJ2-3	17
TGTGCCAACAACCCGGATGGATTTGAAGCTTTCTTT	CANNPDGFEAFF	once	.	TRBV7-9	TRBJ1-1	12
TGTGCCAGCCTCTGGGGCGACACCGGGGAGCTGTTTTTT	CASLWGDTGELFF	large	.	TRBV5-5	TRBJ2-2	13
TGTGCCAGCACCCCGCAGAACACCGGGGAGCTGTTTTTT	CASTPQNTGELFF	.	.	TRBV27	TRBJ2-2	13
TGCGCCAGCAGCAGGACAGGTCAGGCCACTGAAGCTTTCTTT	CASSRTGQATEAFF	.	TRBD1	TRBV5-1	TRBJ1-1	14
TGCACCAGCAGTCCCTGCCGAGGCCTACCCGGGGAGCTGTTTTTT	CTSSPCRGLPGELFF	.	.	TRBV1	TRBJ2-2	15
TGTGCCACCAGCAGAGATCGGGGTAATCAGCCCCAGCATTTT	CATSRDRGNQPQHF	.	.	TRBV15	TRBJ1-5	14
TGTGCCAGCAGCTTCCCAGGACAGGCCCCTGAAGCTTTCTTT	CASSFPGQAPEAFF	few	TRBD1	TRBV11-1	TRBJ1-1	14
TGTGCCAGCAGCCAAGATTTCGTGGGTAAAGAGACCCAGTACTTC	CASSQDFVGKETQYF	.	.	TRBV14	TRBJ2-5	15
TGTGCCAGCAGCTTACCCGGGAGGGCGGGCGAGCAGTACTTC	CASSLPGRAGEQYF	.	TRBD2	TRBV5-4	TRBJ2-7	14
TGCGCCAGCAGCTTCCAGGACGGGAACACTGAAGCTTTCTTT	CASSFQDGNTEAFF	few	.	TRBV5-1	TRBJ1-1	14
TGCAGCGTTGAAGTAGTCTCCTATGGCTACACCTTC	CSVEVVSYGYTF	.	.	TRBV29-1	TRBJ1-2	12
TGTGCCAGCAGTTATGTGGGTGACGGGGAAAAACTGTTTTTT	CASSYVGDGEKLFF	once	.	TRBV6-6	TRBJ1-4	14
TGTGCCAGCAGCCCACGACAGGGAAAGGTGGCAGATACGCAGTATTTT	CASSPRQGKVADTQYF	.	TRBD1	TRBV5-4	TRBJ2-3	16
TGTGCCAGAAGCCCCCTATTACCTACAGGGTTACTTTCACCCCTCCACTTT	CARSPLLPTGLLSPLHF	.	.	TRBV7-5	TRBJ1-6	17
TGTGCCAGCAGTCATGCGTCAGAGGGGTACAATGAGCAGTTCTTC	CASSHASEGYNEQFF	.	.	TRBV6-1	TRBJ2-1	15
TGTGCCAGCAGCGCCAGGGAAGCCCAGCATTTT	CASSAREAQHF	.	.	TRBV9	TRBJ1-5	11
TGTGCCAGCTATCTGGGCAGGGACAGGGGTTTGGGGTCCTACAATGAGCAGTTCTTC	CASYLGRDRGLGSYNEQFF	.	TRBD1	TRBV11-2	TRBJ2-1	19
TGTGCCAGCAGCTACAGACTAGCCTCCTACAATGAGCAGTTCTTC	CASSYRLASYNEQFF	.	TRBD2	TRBV7-3	TRBJ2-1	15
TGCAGTGCTAATCAAGATGAAGCTTTCTTT	CSANQDEAFF	.	.	TRBV20-1	TRBJ1-1	10
TGTGCCATCAGTGAGTCGTTTGGTTCTTCTAGCAATCAGCCCCAGCATTTT	CAISESFGSSSNQPQHF	.	.	TRBV10-3	TRBJ1-5	17
TGTGCCAGCAGTTTAGGAGGAGTGAGCTCCTACAATGAGCAGTTCTTC	CASSLGGVSSYNEQFF	.	.	TRBV28	TRBJ2-1	16
TGTGCCAGCAGCTCCAACAGCGGGGGGGCCGGAGATACGCAGTATTTT	CASSSNSGGAGDTQYF	few	TRBD2	TRBV7-2	TRBJ2-3	16
TGTGCCAGCAGCTTGGAGCCCGACAGCGTGTATGGCTACACCTTC	CASSLEPDSVYGYTF	.	.	TRBV5-4	TRBJ1-2	15
TGTGCCAGCAGAACAGGGTCTGGGGCCAACGTCCTGACTTTC	CASRTGSGANVLTF	.	.	TRBV28	TRBJ2-6	14
TGTGCCAGTAGTATCTCCAGGGGATACGAGCAGTACTTC	CASSISRGYEQYF	.	.	TRBV19	TRBJ2-7	13
TGTGCCAGTAGTATAGGGAGCGGCTACACCTTC	CASSIGSGYTF	.	.	TRBV19	TRBJ1-2	11
TGTGCCAGCAGCCTTGGACTGGGGCACTACGAGCAGTACTTC	CASSLGLGHYEQYF	.	.	TRBV5-6	TRBJ2-7	14
TGTGCCAGCAGTGAAGCTAGGGGAGGACAGCCCCAGCATTTT	CASSEARGGQPQHF	few	.	TRBV6-1	TRBJ1-5	14
TGTGCCAGCAGCTCCTGGGACGGATTCGGCTACACCTTC	CASSSWDGFGYTF	.	.	TRBV7-9	TRBJ1-2	13
TGTGCCAGCTCACCAGCCGGAAGGGAGACCCAGTACTTC	CASSPAGRETQYF	.	.	TRBV18	TRBJ2-5	13
TGTGCCAGCAGCTTGGGGCTAGCGAACTCCTACAATGAGCAGTTCTTC	CASSLGLANSYNEQFF	few	.	TRBV5-4	TRBJ2-1	16
TGTGCCAGCAAGGCGGGAGGCAGGGATACGCAGTATTTT	CASKAGGRDTQYF	.	TRBD2	TRBV6-5	TRBJ2-3	13
TGCGCCAGCAGCTTGGGGGTTGTTTATGGCTACACCTTC	CASSLGVVYGYTF	.	.	TRBV5-1	TRBJ1-2	13
TGTGCCAGCAGCGGAGTGGGGCCACGCACCGGGGAGCTGTTTTTT	CASSGVGPRTGELFF	.	.	TRBV6-6	TRBJ2-2	15
TGCGCCAACACAGGGGGCCCGGATAATTCACCCCTCCACTTT	CANTGGPDNSPLHF	.	TRBD1	TRBV10-1	TRBJ1-6	14
TGTGCCAGCCGTTTGTGGCCTCGGAACACCGGGGAGCTGTTTTTT	CASRLWPRNTGELFF	.	.	TRBV6-5	TRBJ2-2	15
TGTGCCAGCAGCGATGCCTTCTGGGACAGGGGAGATGAGCAGTTCTTC	CASSDAFWDRGDEQFF	.	TRBD1	TRBV9	TRBJ2-1	16
TGTGCCAGCAGTCGCAGGGGGACAGATACGCAGTATTTT	CASSRRGTDTQYF	.	TRBD1	TRBV6-4	TRBJ2-3	13
TGTGCCAGCAGCCCCGCGCTGGGGGATTACTATGGCTACACCTTC	CASSPALGDYYGYTF	few	.	TRBV11-2	TRBJ1-2	15
TGTGCCAGCAGCCGCGTGGGGGGTAATGAAAAACTGTTTTTT	CASSRVGGNEKLFF	.	.	TRBV7-9	TRBJ1-4	14
TGTGCCAGCAGGAGGGACAACAATCAGCCCCAGCATTTT	CASRRDNNQPQHF	.	.	TRBV2	TRBJ1-5	13
TGTGCCAGCAGTTCCTCGAGCAGGGCTGGAAACACCATATATTTT	CASSSSSRAGNTIYF	.	.	TRBV6-5	TRBJ1-3	15